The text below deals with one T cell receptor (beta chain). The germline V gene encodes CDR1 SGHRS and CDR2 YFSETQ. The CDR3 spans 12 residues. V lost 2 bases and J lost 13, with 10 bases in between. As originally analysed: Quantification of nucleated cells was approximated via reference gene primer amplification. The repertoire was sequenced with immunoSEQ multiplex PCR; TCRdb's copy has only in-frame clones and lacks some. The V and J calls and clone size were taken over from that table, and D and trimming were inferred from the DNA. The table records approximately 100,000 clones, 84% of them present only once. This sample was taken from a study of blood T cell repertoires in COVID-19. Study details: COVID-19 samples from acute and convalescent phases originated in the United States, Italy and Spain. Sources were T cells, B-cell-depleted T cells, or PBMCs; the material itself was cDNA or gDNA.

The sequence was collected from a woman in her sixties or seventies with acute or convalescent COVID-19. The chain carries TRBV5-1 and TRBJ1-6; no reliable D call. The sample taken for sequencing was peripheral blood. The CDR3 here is CASSFNDSPLHF. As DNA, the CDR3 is TGCGCCAGCAGCTTCAATGACTCGCCCCTCCACTTT. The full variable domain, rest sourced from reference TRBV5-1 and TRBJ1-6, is KAGVTQTPRYLIKTRGQQVTLSCSPISGHRSVSWYQQTPGQGLQFLFEYFSETQRNKGNFPGRFSGRQFSNSRSEMNVSTLELGDSALYLCASSFNDSPLHFGNGTRLTVT.